A selection of T cell receptor beta chains follows, all from one sample in a study of early stage breast cancer tumors. The data were produced by immunoSEQ multiplex PCR, yet TCRdb's version contains in-frame clones alone and is incomplete. The sample shows about 6,300 clones, approximately 73% of them seen only once. Sequencing used normal breast tissue next to the tumor. The receptors stem from a person in their 40s with breast cancer. Each CDR3 is given with its conserved first and last residue. Each record gives: J gene, D gene, V gene, clone size, CDR3 protein, CDR3 DNA. The D gene is left open where the match is weak. Clone size is given for some rows only: seen once, a few or many times, or a class if the clone is expanded.

J: TRBJ2-1; D: TRBD1; V: TRBV25-1; size: .; CDR3: CASSEPRGHRNEQFF; DNA: TGTGCCAGCAGTGAACCGAGGGGGCACCGGAATGAGCAGTTCTTC
J: TRBJ2-3; D: .; V: TRBV10-2; size: .; CDR3: CASSPSTDTQYF; DNA: TGCGCCAGCAGTCCTAGCACAGATACGCAGTATTTT
J: TRBJ2-5; D: TRBD2; V: TRBV6-1; size: .; CDR3: CASKPGLAGVETQYF; DNA: TGTGCCAGCAAGCCGGGACTAGCGGGAGTAGAGACCCAGTACTTC
J: TRBJ2-7; D: .; V: TRBV7-2; size: few; CDR3: CASSLGRQSYEQYF; DNA: TGTGCCAGCAGCTTGGGACGACAGTCCTACGAGCAGTACTTC
J: TRBJ2-7; D: TRBD1; V: TRBV7-4; size: few; CDR3: CASSVQGEFSTYEQYF; DNA: TGTGCCAGCAGCGTACAGGGGGAATTCTCGACCTACGAGCAGTACTTC
J: TRBJ2-5; D: TRBD2; V: TRBV9; size: .; CDR3: CASSLGLAEETQYF; DNA: TGTGCCAGCAGCCTCGGACTAGCGGAAGAGACCCAGTACTTC
J: TRBJ2-5; D: TRBD1; V: TRBV11-3; size: few; CDR3: CASSPRGSVAETQYF; DNA: TGTGCCAGCAGCCCCAGGGGGAGTGTAGCGGAGACCCAGTACTTC
J: TRBJ2-2; D: TRBD1; V: TRBV5-1; size: .; CDR3: CASSLDRGSGGELFF; DNA: TGCGCCAGCAGCTTGGACAGGGGTTCGGGCGGGGAGCTGTTTTTT
J: TRBJ1-5; D: .; V: TRBV7-2; size: .; CDR3: CASSFPDQPQHF; DNA: TGTGCCAGCAGCTTTCCAGATCAGCCCCAGCATTTT
J: TRBJ1-5; D: .; V: TRBV30; size: few; CDR3: CAWSVNWGRQHF; DNA: TGTGCCTGGAGTGTAAATTGGGGCCGGCAGCATTTT
J: TRBJ2-7; D: TRBD2; V: TRBV7-8; size: few; CDR3: CASSWGTSDRPGGYEQYF; DNA: TGTGCCAGCAGCTGGGGAACTAGCGACCGACCGGGAGGCTACGAGCAGTACTTC
J: TRBJ2-3; D: TRBD2; V: TRBV6-1; size: .; CDR3: CASSVSLAGGTDTQYF; DNA: TGTGCCAGCAGTGTCTCCCTAGCGGGAGGCACAGATACGCAGTATTTT
J: TRBJ2-2; D: .; V: TRBV19; size: .; CDR3: CASSILYRTTLETGELFF; DNA: TGTGCCAGTAGTATACTGTACAGGACGACTTTAGAGACCGGGGAGCTGTTTTTT
J: TRBJ1-3; D: .; V: TRBV19; size: .; CDR3: CASSLSFSGNTIYF; DNA: TGTGCCAGTAGCCTCAGCTTCTCTGGAAACACCATATATTTT
J: TRBJ1-3; D: .; V: TRBV11-2; size: .; CDR3: CASSVDFGRFGNTIYF; DNA: TGTGCCAGCAGCGTGGACTTTGGGAGGTTTGGAAACACCATATATTTT
J: TRBJ2-7; D: .; V: TRBV5-6; size: .; CDR3: CASTQQGSEQYF; DNA: TGTGCCAGCACCCAGCAGGGGAGCGAGCAGTACTTC
J: TRBJ2-7; D: TRBD2; V: TRBV4-1; size: .; CDR3: CASSQGTSLVQYF; DNA: TGCGCCAGCAGCCAAGGGACTAGTCTGGTGCAGTACTTC
J: TRBJ1-2; D: .; V: TRBV4-1; size: .; CDR3: CASSPSGQLYGYTF; DNA: TGCGCCAGCAGCCCCTCGGGGCAGCTCTATGGCTACACCTTC
J: TRBJ2-5; D: TRBD2; V: TRBV30; size: once; CDR3: CAWSVPTSLQETQYF; DNA: TGTGCCTGGAGTGTGCCGACTAGCTTACAAGAGACCCAGTACTTC
J: TRBJ1-1; D: .; V: TRBV29-1; size: .; CDR3: CSVAYISKRGTEAFF; DNA: TGCAGCGTTGCGTACATCTCGAAACGGGGGACTGAAGCTTTCTTT
J: TRBJ2-7; D: TRBD1; V: TRBV6-1; size: .; CDR3: CATIRPGTGVYEQYF; DNA: TGTGCCACCATTAGACCCGGGACAGGGGTCTACGAGCAGTACTTC
J: TRBJ1-5; D: TRBD1; V: TRBV2; size: .; CDR3: CASRQGMDRNQPQHF; DNA: TGTGCCAGTAGACAGGGGATGGATAGGAATCAGCCCCAGCATTTT
J: TRBJ1-5; D: .; V: TRBV4-1; size: .; CDR3: CASRPGPGLDGNQPQHF; DNA: TGCGCCAGCAGGCCCGGGCCCGGTTTAGATGGCAATCAGCCCCAGCATTTT
J: TRBJ2-1; D: TRBD2; V: TRBV10-3; size: once; CDR3: CATLADSYNEQFF; DNA: TGTGCCACTCTAGCGGACTCCTACAATGAGCAGTTCTTC
J: TRBJ2-1; D: .; V: TRBV7-3; size: few; CDR3: CASSLGGSDEQFF; DNA: TGTGCCAGCAGTTTAGGGGGTTCGGATGAGCAGTTCTTC
J: TRBJ2-3; D: .; V: TRBV7-9; size: .; CDR3: CASMAGTSTDTQYF; DNA: TGTGCCAGCATGGCGGGGACTAGCACAGATACGCAGTATTTT
J: TRBJ1-2; D: .; V: TRBV4-2; size: .; CDR3: CASSQVLSPDRSYTF; DNA: TGTGCCAGCAGCCAAGTCTTATCCCCGGACAGAAGCTACACCTTC
J: TRBJ2-1; D: TRBD2; V: TRBV7-3; size: few; CDR3: CASSLGLAGYNEQFF; DNA: TGTGCCAGCAGCTTAGGACTAGCGGGATACAATGAGCAGTTCTTC
J: TRBJ2-4; D: TRBD2; V: TRBV19; size: .; CDR3: CASSIDETSGRGSNIQYF; DNA: TGTGCCAGTAGTATAGATGAGACTAGCGGGAGGGGAAGTAACATTCAGTACTTC
J: TRBJ2-1; D: TRBD2; V: TRBV29-1; size: .; CDR3: CSVESSSGSINEQFF; DNA: TGCAGCGTTGAAAGCTCTAGCGGGAGTATAAATGAGCAGTTCTTC
J: TRBJ2-5; D: .; V: TRBV6-6; size: few; CDR3: CASSYVGTQETQYF; DNA: TGTGCCAGCAGTTACGTCGGCACCCAAGAGACCCAGTACTTC
J: TRBJ2-3; D: .; V: TRBV15; size: once; CDR3: CATSRDTTSDTQYF; DNA: TGTGCCACCAGCAGAGATACTACCTCAGATACGCAGTATTTT
J: TRBJ2-2; D: TRBD1; V: TRBV19; size: .; CDR3: CASSRQGTGELFF; DNA: TGTGCCAGTAGTAGACAGGGTACCGGGGAGCTGTTTTTT
J: TRBJ2-5; D: TRBD1; V: TRBV6-1; size: .; CDR3: CASRRQGQKQETQYF; DNA: TGTGCCAGCAGAAGACAGGGACAAAAGCAAGAGACCCAGTACTTC
J: TRBJ2-7; D: .; V: TRBV6-1; size: .; CDR3: CASSEAAESSYEQYF; DNA: TGTGCCAGCAGTGAAGCAGCCGAGAGCTCCTACGAGCAGTACTTC
J: TRBJ1-1; D: .; V: TRBV27; size: .; CDR3: CASSLSRAQFTEAFF; DNA: TGTGCCAGCAGTTTAAGCAGGGCCCAATTCACTGAAGCTTTCTTT
J: TRBJ2-7; D: TRBD1; V: TRBV19; size: .; CDR3: CASTQGSRDSEQYF; DNA: TGTGCCAGTACCCAAGGCTCCCGGGACAGCGAGCAGTACTTC
J: TRBJ1-3; D: .; V: TRBV7-8; size: .; CDR3: CASSLSAPVGNTIYF; DNA: TGTGCCAGCAGCTTATCCGCCCCGGTGGGAAACACCATATATTTT
J: TRBJ2-3; D: TRBD1; V: TRBV7-6; size: .; CDR3: CASSFGQGATDTQYF; DNA: TGTGCCAGCAGCTTCGGACAGGGGGCAACAGATACGCAGTATTTT
J: TRBJ2-5; D: .; V: TRBV6-1; size: .; CDR3: CASRTIGGPQETQYF; DNA: TGTGCCAGCAGGACCATAGGGGGGCCCCAAGAGACCCAGTACTTC
J: TRBJ1-2; D: .; V: TRBV30; size: few; CDR3: CAWSTGLGDYGYTF; DNA: TGTGCCTGGAGTACCGGACTGGGGGACTATGGCTACACCTTC
J: TRBJ2-3; D: .; V: TRBV5-4; size: .; CDR3: CASSLGGRLGDTQYF; DNA: TGTGCCAGCAGCTTGGGAGGGAGATTGGGGGATACGCAGTATTTT
J: TRBJ2-7; D: TRBD1; V: TRBV6-6; size: .; CDR3: CASSYSGQGWYEQYF; DNA: TGTGCCAGCAGTTACTCCGGACAGGGTTGGTACGAGCAGTACTTC
J: TRBJ2-1; D: TRBD1; V: TRBV5-1; size: .; CDR3: CASSSNPGTGGYNEQFF; DNA: TGCGCCAGCAGCTCGAACCCCGGGACAGGGGGCTACAATGAGCAGTTCTTC
J: TRBJ2-5; D: TRBD2; V: TRBV19; size: .; CDR3: CASRATSGNLETQYF; DNA: TGTGCCAGTAGGGCGACTAGCGGGAATCTGGAGACCCAGTACTTC
J: TRBJ2-5; D: TRBD2; V: TRBV6-4; size: .; CDR3: CASSDSSGSGRETQYF; DNA: TGTGCCAGCAGTGACTCAAGCGGGAGTGGGAGGGAGACCCAGTACTTC
J: TRBJ1-2; D: .; V: TRBV28; size: .; CDR3: CASRLDLGYTF; DNA: TGTGCCAGCCGCCTGGACCTCGGCTACACCTTC
J: TRBJ1-2; D: .; V: TRBV29-1; size: .; CDR3: CSAGVKGHPYGYTF; DNA: TGCAGCGCTGGGGTCAAAGGACACCCCTATGGCTACACCTTC
J: TRBJ1-2; D: .; V: TRBV13; size: medium-sized; CDR3: CASSLNKVDGYTF; DNA: TGTGCCAGCAGCTTGAATAAGGTCGATGGCTACACCTTC
J: TRBJ2-4; D: .; V: TRBV6-6; size: .; CDR3: CASSIGGETIGYIQYF; DNA: TGTGCCAGCAGCATAGGGGGAGAGACCATAGGGTACATTCAGTACTTC
J: TRBJ2-7; D: .; V: TRBV5-1; size: .; CDR3: CASSLAIGRLYEQYF; DNA: TGCGCCAGCAGCTTGGCAATAGGGAGGCTCTACGAGCAGTACTTC
J: TRBJ1-6; D: .; V: TRBV11-1; size: .; CDR3: CASSPSTRNNSPLHF; DNA: TGTGCCAGCAGCCCTTCGACAAGAAATAATTCACCCCTCCACTTT
J: TRBJ1-5; D: .; V: TRBV19; size: .; CDR3: CASSIGWDYSNQPQHF; DNA: TGTGCCAGTAGTATAGGTTGGGATTATAGCAATCAGCCCCAGCATTTT
J: TRBJ1-1; D: .; V: TRBV11-2; size: few; CDR3: CASSLAMNTEAFF; DNA: TGTGCCAGCAGCTTAGCGATGAACACTGAAGCTTTCTTT
J: TRBJ1-2; D: TRBD1; V: TRBV7-9; size: .; CDR3: CASTWPGTVYGYTF; DNA: TGTGCCAGCACGTGGCCCGGGACAGTTTATGGCTACACCTTC
J: TRBJ2-1; D: .; V: TRBV10-1; size: .; CDR3: CARFNNEQFF; DNA: TGCGCCAGGTTCAACAATGAGCAGTTCTTC
J: TRBJ2-1; D: TRBD1; V: TRBV19; size: .; CDR3: CASRDRGQNEQFF; DNA: TGTGCCAGTAGGGACAGGGGGCAAAATGAGCAGTTCTTC
J: TRBJ1-1; D: .; V: TRBV7-2; size: .; CDR3: CASSLGQGTEAFF; DNA: TGTGCCAGCAGCTTAGGCCAGGGCACTGAAGCTTTCTTT
J: TRBJ1-5; D: .; V: TRBV6-1; size: .; CDR3: CASSDSNQPQHF; DNA: TGTGCCAGCAGTGATAGCAATCAGCCCCAGCATTTT